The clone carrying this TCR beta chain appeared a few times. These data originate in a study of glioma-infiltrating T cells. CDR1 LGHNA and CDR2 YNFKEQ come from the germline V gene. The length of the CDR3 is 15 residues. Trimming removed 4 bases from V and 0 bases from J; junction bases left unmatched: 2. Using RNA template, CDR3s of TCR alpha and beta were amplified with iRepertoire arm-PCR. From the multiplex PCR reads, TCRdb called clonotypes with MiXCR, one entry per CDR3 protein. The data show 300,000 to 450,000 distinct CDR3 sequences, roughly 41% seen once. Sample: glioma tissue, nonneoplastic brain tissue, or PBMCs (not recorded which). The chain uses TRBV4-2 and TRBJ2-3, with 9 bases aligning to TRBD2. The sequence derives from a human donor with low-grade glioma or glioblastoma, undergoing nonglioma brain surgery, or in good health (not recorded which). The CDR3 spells CASSPSGISTDTQYF. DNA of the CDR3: TGTGCCAGCAGCCCTAGCGGGATTAGCACAGATACGCAGTATTTT.